The 30 T cell receptor beta chains given below trace back to one sample, sequenced in a study of blood T cell repertoires in COVID-19. Assay: immunoSEQ multiplex PCR; the TCRdb copy retains only in-frame clones and omits some. The sample lists approximately 190,000 clones, roughly 80% occurring once. The specimen sequenced was peripheral blood. These receptors were collected from a man aged 60 to 69 with acute or convalescent COVID-19.

The chain uses TRBV18 and TRBJ1-1; 9 nucleotides match TRBD1. CDR1 is KGHSH, CDR2 LQKENI, per germline. The trim removed 6 bases at V and 4 bases at J, leaving 9 bases unmatched. This CDR3 contains 15 residues. Here the CDR3 reads CASSPVGTGPTEAFF. The CDR3 coding sequence is TGTGCCAGCTCTCCCGTGGGGACAGGGCCCACTGAAGCTTTCTTT. Full variable domain (rest looked up from reference TRBV18 and TRBJ1-1): NAGVMQNPRHLVRRRGQEARLRCSPMKGHSHVYWYRQLPEEGLKFMVYLQKENIIDESGMPKERFSAEFPKEGPSILRIQQVVRGDSAAYFCASSPVGTGPTEAFFGQGTRLTVV.

The J gene is TRBJ1-6, the V gene TRBV23-1; D is possibly TRBD1 (5 bases). TRBV23-1 is an open reading frame, and its role is uncertain. Trimming pared 5 bases from V and 3 bases from J, leaving 11 bases between. This CDR3 region has 15 residues. CDR3 loop: CASSTRDSYNSPLHF. The CDR3 bases are TGCGCCAGCAGTACCCGCGACAGCTATAATTCACCCCTCCACTTT.

The V and J genes are TRBV10-3 and TRBJ2-7, with a tentative D call TRBD1 (7 bases). With 1 base removed from V and 2 bases from J, the gap between germline ends came to 15 bases. This CDR3 spans 16 amino acids. Germline CDR1 and CDR2: ENHRY and SYGVKD. DNA of the CDR3: TGTGCCATCAGTGAGTTGGAGGGGGCTTCAGCCTACGAGCAGTACTTC. Its translation is CAISELEGASAYEQYF.

The chain recombines TRBV7-9 with TRBJ2-1, with 13 bases fitting TRBD2. Per the germline V gene, CDR1 is SEHNR and CDR2 is FQNEAQ (reference sequence). The CDR3 runs to 15 residues. V lost 5 bases, J lost 8 bases, and 6 bases stayed unmatched. For the CDR3, the DNA is TGTGCCAGCAGCGAGACTAGCGGGGGGCGCGATGAGCAGTTCTTC. This encodes CASSETSGGRDEQFF.

The chain is built from TRBV12-5 and TRBJ2-1, with D possibly matching TRBD2 (5 bases). Germline V gene lookup returns CDR1 LGHNT and CDR2 FRNRAP. CDR3 length equals 14 residues. Trimming left V 6 bases short and J 12 bases short, with 21 bases between. CDR3 protein: CASGQPPSRWRQFF. CDR3 nucleotide sequence: TGTGCTAGTGGCCAGCCCCCTAGCCGCTGGAGGCAGTTCTTC.

This sequence joins TRBV6-5 and TRBJ1-1; D remains unclear. V was shortened by 5 bases and J by 3 bases, with 4 bases between the two germline ends. The CDR3 has 11 amino acids. The germline CDR1 and CDR2 sequences are MNHEY and SVGAGI. The CDR3 DNA is TGTGCCAGCAGTCAATACACTGAAGCTTTCTTT. Protein product: CASSQYTEAFF.

The chain recombines TRBV19 with TRBJ2-1; D possibly corresponds to TRBD2 (5 bases). From germline, CDR1 is LNHDA and CDR2 SQIVND (reference sequence). The CDR3 spans 14 residues. Trimming removed 7 bases from V and 5 bases from J, with 15 bases in between. The DNA for the CDR3 is TGTGCCAGTATGAGGGAACGGATCGACAATGAGCAGTTCTTC. The encoded protein is CASMRERIDNEQFF.

The rearrangement uses TRBV7-2 and TRBJ2-2; D is possibly TRBD2 (6 bases). CDR1 and CDR2 (germline): SGHTA, FQGNSA. This CDR3 has 15 residues. The germline V and J ends were trimmed by 7 bases and 7 bases, with 19 bases remaining between them. The CDR3 sequence: CASIRVIGTGGELFF. For the CDR3, the DNA is TGTGCCAGCATTCGAGTGATAGGGACTGGCGGGGAGCTGTTTTTT.

The V call is TRBV30, the J call TRBJ2-3; D may be TRBD1 (5 bases). The CDR3 totals 12 residues. The V and J ends lost 4 bases and 4 bases respectively, with 9 bases between them. The germline V gene encodes CDR1 GTSNPN and CDR2 SVGIG (reference sequence). DNA for the CDR3: TGTGCCTGGACAGGGTTCGCAGATACGCAGTATTTT. Protein product: CAWTGFADTQYF. The whole variable domain, remainder taken from reference TRBV30 and TRBJ2-3, is SQTIHQWPATLVQPVGSPLSLECTVEGTSNPNLYWYRQAAGRGLQLLFYSVGIGQISSEVPQNLSASRPQDRQFILSSKKLLLSDSGFYLCAWTGFADTQYFGPGTRLTVL.

V and J are TRBV11-1 and TRBJ1-4; no clear D gene. CDR3 length: 14 residues. V was cut by 1 base and J by 12 bases, with 15 bases left in between. Germline CDR1 and CDR2: SGHAT and FQDESV (reference sequence). CDR3: CASSLGIRREELFF. CDR3 coding DNA: TGTGCCAGCAGCTTAGGGATCCGTCGAGAGGAACTGTTTTTT. The full variable domain, rest sourced from reference TRBV11-1 and TRBJ1-4, is EAEVAQSPRYKITEKSQAVAFWCDPISGHATLYWYRQILGQGPELLVQFQDESVVDDSQLPKDRFSAERLKGVDSTLKIQPAELGDSAMYLCASSLGIRREELFFGSGTQLSVL.

The chain carries TRBV4-2 and TRBJ1-1, with TRBD1 matching over 10 bases. Germline lookup yields CDR1 LGHNA and CDR2 YNFKEQ. V was clipped by 1 base and J by 1 base; unmatched bases: 0. This CDR3 comprises 15 residues. The CDR3 is CASSQGTGGNTEAFF. CDR3 DNA: TGTGCCAGCAGCCAAGGGACAGGGGGGAACACTGAAGCTTTCTTT.

This clone was observed once. The V gene is TRBV9, the J gene TRBJ1-2; maybe TRBD1 (5 bases). Per germline, CDR1 SGDLS and CDR2 YYNGEE. This CDR3 spans 14 amino acids. Trimming cost V 0 bases and J 7 bases, with 13 bases left between them. The CDR3 DNA reads as TGTGCCAGCAGCGTAGCGGGGGGAAATGGTGGCTACACCTTC. Translated, it gives CASSVAGGNGGYTF.

Of note for this clone: At the DNA level, this CDR3 is encoded by other sequences in the same sample as well. This chain uses TRBV3-1 (or the pseudogene TRBV3-2) with TRBJ1-2; TRBD1 might be the D (5 bases). The CDR3 loop spans 12 amino acids. V lost 4 bases and J lost 5, with 8 bases in between. The germline gives CDR1 LGHDT, CDR2 YNNKEL (reference sequence). The CDR3 sequence is CASSPGGYGYTF. The CDR3 DNA sequence: TGTGCCAGCAGCCCGGGGGGATATGGCTACACCTTC.

This clone showed up just a few times. This chain links TRBV7-9 with TRBJ1-1, with D unclear. CDR1 and CDR2 (germline): SEHNR, FQNEAQ (reference sequence). The CDR3 sequence is 17 residues long. V shed 3 bases and J shed 3 bases, with 20 bases lying between them. CDR3 in amino acids: CASSFLRGSLLDTEAFF. The DNA of the CDR3 is TGTGCCAGCAGCTTTTTGAGAGGGTCGCTCCTAGACACTGAAGCTTTCTTT. The whole variable domain, filled in from reference TRBV7-9 and TRBJ1-1, reads DTGVSQNPRHKITKRGQNVTFRCDPISEHNRLYWYRQTLGQGPEFLTYFQNEAQLEKSRLLSDRFSAERPKGSFSTLEIQRTEQGDSAMYLCASSFLRGSLLDTEAFFGQGTRLTVV.

In the case of this clone: This CDR3 is also generated by other DNA sequences in the sample. The chain employs TRBV30 and TRBJ1-2, with TRBD1 matching over 8 bases. Germline CDR1 and CDR2: GTSNPN and SVGIG (reference sequence). Germline trimming cut 0 bases from V and 7 bases from J; bases unmatched to any gene: 4. This CDR3 comprises 13 residues. The chain's CDR3 is CAWSVQGVGGYTF. The CDR3 DNA reads as TGTGCCTGGAGTGTACAGGGGGTCGGTGGCTACACCTTC.

This rearrangement joins TRBV6-5 to TRBJ2-7; D is perhaps TRBD1 (5 bases). The V end lost 6 bases, the J end lost 6 bases, and 18 bases lay between the germline ends. The CDR3 sequence is 14 residues long. CDR1 MNHEY and CDR2 SVGAGI come from the germline V gene. This CDR3 reads CASRVLGKGAEQYF. For the CDR3, the DNA is TGTGCCAGCAGAGTCTTGGGAAAAGGGGCCGAGCAGTACTTC.

This chain uses TRBV6-2 or TRBV6-3 with TRBJ1-1, with no clear D. This CDR3 spans 12 amino acids. V lost 6 bases and J 5 bases, leaving 10 bases between the germline ends. From germline, CDR1 is MNHEY and CDR2 SVGEGT. CDR3 amino acids: CASSSQYTEAFF. The CDR3 nucleotides are TGTGCCAGCAGCTCCCAGTATACTGAAGCTTTCTTT.

The chain recombines TRBV6-5 with TRBJ2-5; a possible D gene is TRBD2 (5 bases). The CDR3 is 13 amino acids. The germline V and J ends were trimmed by 3 bases and 5 bases, with 10 bases remaining between them. The germline CDR1 and CDR2 sequences are MNHEY and SVGAGI. DNA of the CDR3: TGTGCCAGCAGTTATTCCGGGGTGGAGACCCAGTACTTC. As protein: CASSYSGVETQYF.

A single count supports this clone. This rearrangement joins TRBV19 to TRBJ2-7; unclear D gene. The CDR3 runs to 15 residues. V was cut by 1 base and J by 3 bases, with 13 bases left in between. The germline V gene encodes CDR1 LNHDA and CDR2 SQIVND (reference sequence). The CDR3 DNA reads TGTGCCAGTAGTATAGCCGGAGCGTTCAGCTACGAGCAGTACTTC. Its translation is CASSIAGAFSYEQYF. The variable domain in full, with the rest retrieved from reference TRBV19 and TRBJ2-7, is DGGITQSPKYLFRKEGQNVTLSCEQNLNHDAMYWYRQDPGQGLRLIYYSQIVNDFQKGDIAEGYSVSREKKESFPLTVTSAQKNPTAFYLCASSIAGAFSYEQYFGPGTRLTVT.

The chain joins TRBV20-1 to TRBJ2-7; TRBD2 agrees at 7 bases. This CDR3 region has 13 residues. CDR1 and CDR2 (germline): DFQATT, SNEGSKA (reference sequence). Losses at the gene ends were 3 bases for V and 7 bases for J; bases not matched to a gene: 9. The CDR3 coding sequence is TGCAGTGCTAGTTACGCGGGAGTGGATGAGCAGTACTTC. Residues: CSASYAGVDEQYF.

The chain combines TRBV7-8 with TRBJ2-3; maybe TRBD2 (5 bases). V dropped 5 bases and J dropped 1 base, with 16 bases sitting between them. The germline V gene encodes CDR1 SGHVS and CDR2 FQNEAQ. The CDR3 is 16 residues long. Written as DNA, the CDR3 is TGTGCCAGCAGCCCGAGGAGGACCGTAGGCACAGATACGCAGTATTTT. Amino acid sequence: CASSPRRTVGTDTQYF. Supplemented by reference TRBV7-8 and TRBJ2-3, the full variable domain reads GAGVSQSPRYKVAKRGQDVALRCDPISGHVSLFWYQQALGQGPEFLTYFQNEAQLDKSGLPSDRFFAERPEGSVSTLKIQRTQQEDSAVYLCASSPRRTVGTDTQYFGPGTRLTVL.

The gene calls are TRBV4-1 and TRBJ2-1; 10 nucleotides agree with TRBD2. The junction had 4 bases not matched to a gene; V was cut back by 3 bases and J by 5 bases. Germline CDR1 MGHRA, CDR2 YSYEKL. The length of the CDR3 is 15 residues. As DNA, the CDR3 is TGCGCCAGCAGCCACTTCGGGACTAGCGACAATGAGCAGTTCTTC. Amino acid sequence: CASSHFGTSDNEQFF.

The chain uses TRBV4-3 and TRBJ2-7, with D tentatively TRBD1 (6 bases). Germline assignment: CDR1 LGHNA and CDR2 YSLEER. This CDR3 spans 13 amino acids. V was clipped by 4 bases and J by 4 bases, with 11 bases between them. The CDR3 region has the DNA TGCGCCAGCAGCCCCTCGAGGGGGTACGAGCAGTACTTC. Residues: CASSPSRGYEQYF.

The rearrangement uses TRBV21-1 and TRBJ1-3; TRBD1 was called by the table and not checked on the DNA. TRBV21-1 is annotated as a pseudogene. This CDR3 contains 15 residues. The CDR3 sequence: CASSNNRTPGNTIYF. The DNA of the CDR3 is TGTGCCAGCAGCAATAACAGGACGCCTGGAAACACCATATATTTT.

V gene TRBV23-1 combines with J gene TRBJ2-7; possibly TRBD1 for D (5 bases). TRBV23-1 is an ORF, with its function uncertain. Trimming took 2 bases from V and 4 from J, leaving 18 bases between them. The CDR3 consists of 16 residues. The CDR3 sequence: CASSQAGQVEWYEQYF. The CDR3 nucleotides are TGCGCCAGCAGTCAAGCCGGACAAGTGGAGTGGTACGAGCAGTACTTC.

The chain links TRBV2 to TRBJ1-6; possibly TRBD1 for D (5 bases). V lost 6 bases, J lost 6 bases, and 18 bases lay in between. The germline CDR1 and CDR2 sequences are SNHLY and FYNNEI. There are 16 residues in the CDR3. CDR3 bases: TGTGCCAGCAGCGGGCCCTCGGGACTCACTAATTCACCCCTCCACTTT. Translating it yields CASSGPSGLTNSPLHF.

The chain uses TRBV4-3 and TRBJ2-2, with D possibly matching TRBD1 (6 bases). CDR1 LGHNA and CDR2 YSLEER come from the germline V gene. The CDR3 totals 14 residues. Deletions cut 8 bases from V and 0 bases from J, with 10 bases between. CDR3 bases: TGCGCCAGCTCAGGGGTCTCGAACACCGGGGAGCTGTTTTTT. Encoded protein: CASSGVSNTGELFF.

This clone is a singleton in its sample. The chain recombines TRBV9 with TRBJ1-5; a possible D gene is TRBD1 (6 bases). The V gene's germline CDR1 is SGDLS and CDR2 YYNGEE. Deletions cut 0 bases from V and 2 bases from J, with 12 bases between. The CDR3 contains 16 residues. Here the CDR3 DNA reads TGTGCCAGCAGCGTAGATGGAGGGGGGGGCAATCAGCCCCAGCATTTT. As protein: CASSVDGGGGNQPQHF.

The rearrangement links TRBV24-1 to TRBJ2-1, with D perhaps matching TRBD1 (6 bases). This CDR3 contains 14 residues. V shed 6 bases and J shed 6 bases, with 14 bases lying between them. Germline V gene lookup returns CDR1 KGHDR and CDR2 SFDVKD. The CDR3: CATSLAGEINEQFF. The DNA of the CDR3 is TGTGCCACCAGTCTGGCAGGGGAGATCAATGAGCAGTTCTTC.

The chain carries TRBV28 and TRBJ1-5, with D hard to call. The CDR3 has 12 residues. The germline CDR1 and CDR2 sequences are MDHEN and SYDVKM. V lost 5 bases and J lost 4, with 6 bases in between. CDR3: CASSLLNQPQHF. Written as DNA, the CDR3 is TGTGCCAGCAGTCTCCTTAATCAGCCCCAGCATTTT.